The 8 T cell receptor beta chains reported below all come from one sample, sequenced in a study of glioma-infiltrating T cells after dendritic cell vaccination. The time point was: after dendritic cell vaccination, including at tumor progression/relapse. Using immunoSEQ multiplex PCR, the repertoire was profiled, and TCRdb retains in-frame clones only, with some absent. The sample carries about 110,000 clones, around 87% recorded once. Here the sequenced sample was blood, taken after dendritic cell vaccination. The source of these receptors is a human donor with glioblastoma.

The rearrangement joins TRBV6-1 to TRBJ1-1; TRBD1 agrees at 9 bases. Germline values: CDR1 MNHNS, CDR2 SASEGT. The V gene end was trimmed by 3 bases and the J gene end by 6 bases; junction bases not matched to a gene: 2. This CDR3 has 13 residues. CDR3 residues: CASSETGGSEAFF. The DNA for the CDR3 is TGTGCCAGCAGTGAGACAGGGGGGTCTGAAGCTTTCTTT.

The V call is TRBV11-2, the J call TRBJ2-1, with 10 positions matching TRBD2. The V gene's germline CDR1 is SGHAT and CDR2 FQNNGV. Trimming took 2 bases from V and 9 from J; bases not matched to a gene: 10. The CDR3 contains 16 residues. The DNA for the CDR3 is TGTGCCAGCAGCTTAATGGCACTAGCGGGGACGGGTGAGCAGTTCTTC. Amino acids: CASSLMALAGTGEQFF.

The chain uses TRBV6-5 and TRBJ1-5; 7 nucleotides agree with TRBD1. This CDR3 is built from 15 residues. Germline CDR1 MNHEY, CDR2 SVGAGI. V gave up 0 bases and J gave up 4 bases; unmatched junction bases: 3. The DNA for the CDR3 is TGTGCCAGCAGTTACTCGTACAGGGGTAATCAGCCCCAGCATTTT. It codes for CASSYSYRGNQPQHF.

The V and J genes are TRBV19 and TRBJ2-5, with 9 bases that match TRBD1. With V trimmed by 6 bases and J by 2 bases, 7 bases remained unmatched. The CDR3 has 15 amino acids. Germline V gene lookup returns CDR1 LNHDA and CDR2 SQIVND (reference sequence). The CDR3 DNA reads TGTGCCAGTAGAAGGGCGGGGACAGGGCAAGAGACCCAGTACTTC. Translating gives CASRRAGTGQETQYF.

This rearrangement joins TRBV25-1 to TRBJ2-5; TRBD1 matches 7 bases. The CDR3 is made up of 14 amino acids. The trim removed 2 bases at V and 5 bases at J, leaving 5 bases unmatched. Looked up from germline, CDR1 is MGHDK and CDR2 is SYGVNS. CDR3 DNA: TGTGCCAGCAGTGAACGTGAGGGGGCCGAGACCCAGTACTTC. Translated: CASSEREGAETQYF.

In nucleotides, the CDR3 is TGTGCCAGCAGTGCCCTGGGAGGGTACGAGCAGTACTTC. This translates into CASSALGGYEQYF. The chain joins TRBV6-1 to TRBJ2-7; 7 positions match TRBD2. The germline CDR1 and CDR2 sequences are MNHNS and SASEGT. The CDR3 has 13 amino acids. V shed 4 bases, J shed 4 bases, and the junction held 4 bases outside the gene matches.

The chain combines TRBV27 with TRBJ2-1; 7 nucleotides line up with TRBD1. The CDR3 length is 16 residues. Unmatched junction bases numbered 9, after V lost 7 bases and J lost 0 bases. The V gene's germline CDR1 is MNHEY and CDR2 SMNVEV (reference sequence). The CDR3 region is CASKRDSALSYNEQFF. CDR3 coding DNA: TGTGCCAGCAAAAGGGACAGCGCCCTCTCCTACAATGAGCAGTTCTTC.

The V call is TRBV27, the J call TRBJ2-7, with D possibly TRBD1 on 6 matching bases. Trimming shortened V by 2 bases and J by 4 bases, and 21 bases separated the two germline ends. Germline V gives CDR1 MNHEY, CDR2 SMNVEV (reference sequence). The CDR3 consists of 17 residues. The CDR3 region is CASSLNPPPGDWYEQYF. The CDR3 DNA reads as TGTGCCAGCAGTTTAAACCCACCCCCAGGGGATTGGTACGAGCAGTACTTC.